One and the same sample provided the 20 T cell receptor beta chains below, sequenced in a study of blood T cell repertoires in COVID-19. This table comes from immunoSEQ multiplex PCR, and its TCRdb copy is limited to in-frame clones, with some not included. The data show about 160,000 clones, roughly 85% seen once. Sequencing used peripheral blood. These receptors originate from a man in his forties with acute or convalescent COVID-19.

This clone came up once. This sequence joins TRBV18 and TRBJ2-7; 9 bases fit TRBD1. This CDR3 has 17 amino acids. The germline V gene has CDR1 KGHSH and CDR2 LQKENI. V dropped 4 bases and J dropped 2; count of bases not matched to a gene: 12. The CDR3 DNA sequence: TGTGCCAGCTCACACGATTCCGGGACAGGGAGGACCTACGAGCAGTACTTC. It yields the protein CASSHDSGTGRTYEQYF.

This chain links TRBV2 with TRBJ1-5; 7 bases match TRBD1. The CDR3 contains 14 residues. J was trimmed by 7 bases and V by 4 bases; bases with no gene match: 7. In germline, CDR1 is SNHLY, CDR2 FYNNEI. CDR3 region: CASSGQGEGQPQHF. The DNA for the CDR3 is TGTGCCAGCAGTGGGCAGGGGGAAGGGCAGCCCCAGCATTTT. The whole variable domain, filled in from reference TRBV2 and TRBJ1-5, reads EPEVTQTPSHQVTQMGQEVILRCVPISNHLYFYWYRQILGQKVEFLVSFYNNEISEKSEIFDDQFSVERPDGSNFTLKIRSTKLEDSAMYFCASSGQGEGQPQHFGDGTRLSIL.

The chain is built from TRBV11-1 and TRBJ2-2; D gene ambiguous. Germline V gene sequence: CDR1 SGHAT, CDR2 FQDESV (reference sequence). Trimming took off 5 bases at V and 7 bases at J, with 8 bases between the two ends. There are 12 residues in the CDR3. CDR3: CASSLRLGELFF. The CDR3 DNA reads TGTGCCAGCAGCCTGCGGCTCGGGGAGCTGTTTTTT.

The V gene is TRBV5-4, the J gene TRBJ2-7, with TRBD1 matching over 8 bases. This CDR3 has 14 amino acids. Germline V gene data show CDR1 as SGHNT and CDR2 as YYREEE (reference sequence). V shed 5 bases and J 4 bases; nucleotides not matched to a gene: 8. The CDR3 loop is CASSSDRGNYEQYF. The CDR3 coding sequence is TGTGCCAGCAGTTCCGACAGGGGAAATTACGAGCAGTACTTC.

This chain connects TRBV24-1 to TRBJ2-1, with TRBD1 as a possible D gene (7 bases). The CDR3 sequence is 14 residues long. Deletions cut 9 bases from V and 6 bases from J, with 17 bases between. Germline V gene data show CDR1 as KGHDR and CDR2 as SFDVKD. CDR3 amino acids: CATDSRQGGNEQFF. The CDR3 DNA follows: TGTGCCACCGATTCTCGGCAGGGGGGCAATGAGCAGTTCTTC.

The chain has TRBV7-3 and TRBJ1-1; D uncertain. The V and J ends lost 1 base and 1 base respectively, with 4 bases between them. Germline CDR1 reads SGHTA; CDR2 reads FQGTGA. The CDR3 length is 13 residues. The CDR3 sequence is CASSLNSNTEAFF. The CDR3 DNA is TGTGCCAGCAGCTTAAACTCGAACACTGAAGCTTTCTTT.

As DNA, the CDR3 is TGTGCCAGCAGGCCGGGGGGTGGAAGTCCCACTGAAGCTTTCTTT. Translated: CASRPGGGSPTEAFF. The rearrangement joins TRBV5-4 to TRBJ1-1; D might be TRBD1 (5 bases). Trimming took off 5 bases at V and 4 bases at J, with 18 bases between the two ends. From germline, CDR1 is SGHNT and CDR2 YYREEE (reference sequence). CDR3 length: 15 amino acids.

This clone was detected a few times. The chain employs TRBV5-1 and TRBJ2-7; no clear D gene. Germline CDR1 SGHRS, CDR2 YFSETQ. With 0 bases removed from V and 7 bases from J, the gap between germline ends came to 8 bases. The CDR3 is made up of 12 amino acids. CDR3 nucleotide sequence: TGCGCCAGCAGCTTGGGGGCGCGAGAGCAGTACTTC. This encodes CASSLGAREQYF.

The J gene is TRBJ1-6, the V gene TRBV5-4; no clear D gene. This CDR3 contains 13 residues. CDR1 is SGHNT, CDR2 YYREEE, per germline (reference sequence). V was cut by 3 bases and J by 9 bases, with 10 bases left in between. CDR3 DNA: TGTGCCAGCAGCTCGGACTGGGGTTCACCCCTCCACTTT. As protein: CASSSDWGSPLHF.

This clone was observed a handful of times. The chain links TRBV14 to TRBJ2-1; 7 bases match TRBD1. CDR3 size: 16 residues. V trimming: 4 bases; J trimming: 3 bases; junction bases outside the gene matches: 9. The V gene's germline CDR1 is SGHDN and CDR2 FVKESK. CDR3 DNA sequence: TGTGCCAGCAGCCGCCTATCGGGGACAGTCTACAATGAGCAGTTCTTC. Protein sequence: CASSRLSGTVYNEQFF.

The J gene is TRBJ2-5, the V gene TRBV6-6; 10 bases match TRBD1. Trimming cost V 6 bases and J 7 bases; bases outside gene matches: 11. Looked up from germline, CDR1 is MNHNY and CDR2 is SVGAGI (reference sequence). The CDR3 contains 15 residues. The CDR3 sequence is CASSARGTGDGTQYF. In DNA, the CDR3 is TGTGCCAGCAGCGCCCGTGGGACAGGGGATGGGACCCAGTACTTC.

J is TRBJ1-1 and V is TRBV20-1; no firm D call. Germline V gene sequence: CDR1 DFQATT, CDR2 SNEGSKA (reference sequence). V shed 5 bases and J shed 6 bases, with 10 bases lying between them. This CDR3 is 11 amino acids long. The CDR3 protein is CSAFRRAEAFF. The DNA for the CDR3 is TGCAGTGCTTTCAGGCGGGCTGAAGCTTTCTTT.

The CDR3 DNA follows: TGTGCCAGGAGCGGGGGGAGCACAGATACGCAGTATTTT. This encodes CARSGGSTDTQYF. The rearrangement uses TRBV2 and TRBJ2-3, with 9 positions matching TRBD2. V was pared by 9 bases and J by 0 bases, with 1 base of the junction left unmatched. The CDR3 length is 13 residues. Germline V gene lookup returns CDR1 SNHLY and CDR2 FYNNEI.

V usage is TRBV2 and J usage is TRBJ2-7, with D tentatively TRBD1 (6 bases). CDR1 and CDR2 from the germline V gene are SNHLY and FYNNEI. The CDR3 consists of 14 residues. Deletions cut 6 bases from V and 0 bases from J, with 12 bases between. CDR3 region: CASSLTGHSYEQYF. CDR3 nucleotide sequence: TGTGCCAGCAGCCTTACAGGGCACTCCTACGAGCAGTACTTC.

This chain connects TRBV6-6 to TRBJ2-7; 12 bases line up with TRBD1. Germline trimming cut 6 bases from V and 7 bases from J; bases unmatched to any gene: 7. The germline V gene encodes CDR1 MNHNY and CDR2 SVGAGI (reference sequence). This CDR3 is 14 amino acids long. In DNA form, the CDR3 reads TGTGCCAGCAGCGCGGGACAGGGGGCGCTTGAGCAGTACTTC. Translated: CASSAGQGALEQYF.

About this clone: This specimen includes other DNA sequences encoding the same CDR3. The chain has TRBV18 and TRBJ2-5; possibly TRBD1 for D (5 bases). Trimming removed 2 bases at V and 1 base at J, with 8 bases between. The CDR3 spans 14 residues. In germline, CDR1 is KGHSH, CDR2 LQKENI. The CDR3 DNA reads TGTGCCAGCTCACCATCCAGGGCCCAAGAGACCCAGTACTTC. Its protein is CASSPSRAQETQYF.

The V call is TRBV6-5, the J call TRBJ2-3; 13 nucleotides align to TRBD2. Trimming took 6 bases from V and 8 from J; bases not matched to a gene: 8. Germline CDR1 is MNHEY and CDR2 is SVGAGI. The CDR3 totals 15 residues. The CDR3 coding sequence is TGTGCCAGCAGGCCCCCCACTAGCGGGGGGGGTACGCAGTATTTT. It codes for CASRPPTSGGGTQYF.

The rearrangement joins TRBV5-4 to TRBJ1-1; a weak D match, TRBD1 (6 bases). Trimming cost V 2 bases and J 0 bases, with 11 bases left between them. The germline gives CDR1 SGHNT, CDR2 YYREEE (reference sequence). The CDR3 runs 15 residues. The CDR3 DNA sequence: TGTGCCAGCAGCTTATTAACAGGGATGAACACTGAAGCTTTCTTT. This gives the protein CASSLLTGMNTEAFF.

The genes are TRBV30 and TRBJ2-5; D perhaps matches TRBD2 (6 bases). The ends were cut back, 2 bases at V and 2 bases at J, with 18 bases in the middle. CDR3 length: 16 amino acids. The germline V gene encodes CDR1 GTSNPN and CDR2 SVGIG (reference sequence). CDR3 nucleotide sequence: TGTGCCTGGAGTCGGTTTGAGTCACGGGGGCAAGAGACCCAGTACTTC. Amino acids: CAWSRFESRGQETQYF. The whole variable domain, filled in from reference TRBV30 and TRBJ2-5, reads SQTIHQWPATLVQPVGSPLSLECTVEGTSNPNLYWYRQAAGRGLQLLFYSVGIGQISSEVPQNLSASRPQDRQFILSSKKLLLSDSGFYLCAWSRFESRGQETQYFGPGTRLLVL.

This clone was observed once. V is TRBV30 and J is TRBJ1-1, with TRBD1 matching over 8 bases. Germline V lookup: CDR1 GTSNPN, CDR2 SVGIG (reference sequence). The CDR3 contains 13 residues. Unmatched junction bases numbered 0, after V lost 0 bases and J lost 3 bases. CDR3 sequence reads: CAWSVQGDTEAFF. The CDR3 DNA reads TGTGCCTGGAGTGTACAGGGGGACACTGAAGCTTTCTTT.